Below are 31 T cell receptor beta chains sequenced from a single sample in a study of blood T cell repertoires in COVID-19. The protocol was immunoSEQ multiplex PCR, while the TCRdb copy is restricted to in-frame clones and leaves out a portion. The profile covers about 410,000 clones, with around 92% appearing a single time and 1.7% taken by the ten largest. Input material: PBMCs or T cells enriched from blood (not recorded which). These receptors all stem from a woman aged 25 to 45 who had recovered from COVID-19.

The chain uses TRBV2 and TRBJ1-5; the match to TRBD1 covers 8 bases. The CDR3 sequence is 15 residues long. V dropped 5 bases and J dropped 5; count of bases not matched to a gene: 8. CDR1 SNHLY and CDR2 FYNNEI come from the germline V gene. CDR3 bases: TGTGCCAGCAGTTCGACAGGGGTAGGAGATCAGCCCCAGCATTTT. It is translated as CASSSTGVGDQPQHF.

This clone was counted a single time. The CDR3 DNA follows: TGTGCCAGCAGCCTATATTCCCTTGGTTCACCCCTCCACTTT. Translating it yields CASSLYSLGSPLHF. The chain combines TRBV6-5 with TRBJ1-6, with D hard to call. Germline CDR1 reads MNHEY; CDR2 reads SVGAGI. V dropped 6 bases and J dropped 9 bases, with 15 bases sitting between them. The CDR3 runs 14 residues.

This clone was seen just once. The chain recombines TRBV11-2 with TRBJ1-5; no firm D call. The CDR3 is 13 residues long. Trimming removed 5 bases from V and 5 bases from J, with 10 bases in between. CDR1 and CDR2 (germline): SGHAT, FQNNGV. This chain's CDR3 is CASSLSVDQPQHF. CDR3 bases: TGTGCCAGCAGCCTGTCGGTAGATCAGCCCCAGCATTTT.

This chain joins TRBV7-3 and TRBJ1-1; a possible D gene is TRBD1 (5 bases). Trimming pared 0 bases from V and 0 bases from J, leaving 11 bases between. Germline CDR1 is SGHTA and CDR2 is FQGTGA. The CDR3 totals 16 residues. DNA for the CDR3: TGTGCCAGCAGCTTAACCAGGGATAGGTTGAACACTGAAGCTTTCTTT. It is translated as CASSLTRDRLNTEAFF.

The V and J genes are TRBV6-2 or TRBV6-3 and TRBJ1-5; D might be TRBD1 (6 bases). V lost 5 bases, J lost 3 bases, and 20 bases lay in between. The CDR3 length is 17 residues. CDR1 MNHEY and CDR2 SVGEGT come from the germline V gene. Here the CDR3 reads CASSDPRQAHFNQPQHF. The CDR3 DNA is TGTGCCAGCAGTGATCCACGACAGGCTCACTTCAATCAGCCCCAGCATTTT.

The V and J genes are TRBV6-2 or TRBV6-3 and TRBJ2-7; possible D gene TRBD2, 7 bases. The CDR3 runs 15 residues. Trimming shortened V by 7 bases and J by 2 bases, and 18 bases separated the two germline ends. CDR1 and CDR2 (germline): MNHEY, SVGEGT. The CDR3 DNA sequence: TGTGCCAGCACCCCCTTGGGGGGGCAAACCTACGAGCAGTACTTC. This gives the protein CASTPLGGQTYEQYF.

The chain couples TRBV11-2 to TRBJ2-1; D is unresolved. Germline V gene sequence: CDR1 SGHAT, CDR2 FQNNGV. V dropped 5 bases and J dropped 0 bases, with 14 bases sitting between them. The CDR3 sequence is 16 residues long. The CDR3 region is CASSPRLESSYNEQFF. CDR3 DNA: TGTGCCAGCAGCCCCAGGCTTGAGAGCTCCTACAATGAGCAGTTCTTC.

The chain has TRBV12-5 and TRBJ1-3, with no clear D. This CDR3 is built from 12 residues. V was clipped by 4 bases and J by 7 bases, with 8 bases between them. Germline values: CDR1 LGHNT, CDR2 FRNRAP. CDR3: CASGSGGNTIYF. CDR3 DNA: TGTGCTAGTGGTTCAGGCGGGAACACCATATATTTT. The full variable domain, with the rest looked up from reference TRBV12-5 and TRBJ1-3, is DARVTQTPRHKVTEMGQEVTMRCQPILGHNTVFWYRQTMMQGLELLAYFRNRAPLDDSGMPKDRFSAEMPDATLATLKIQPSEPRDSAVYFCASGSGGNTIYFGEGSWLTVV.

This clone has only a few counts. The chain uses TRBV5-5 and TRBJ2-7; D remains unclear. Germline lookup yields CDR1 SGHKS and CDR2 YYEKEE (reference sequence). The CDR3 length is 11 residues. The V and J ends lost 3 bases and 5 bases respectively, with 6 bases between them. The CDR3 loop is CASSSENEQYF. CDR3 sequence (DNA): TGTGCCAGCAGCTCCGAGAACGAGCAGTACTTC.

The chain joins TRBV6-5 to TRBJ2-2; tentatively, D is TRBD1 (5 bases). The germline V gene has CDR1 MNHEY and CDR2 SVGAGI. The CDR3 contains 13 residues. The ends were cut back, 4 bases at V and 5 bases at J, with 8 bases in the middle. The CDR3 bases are TGTGCCAGCAGTTCCAGGGTTACCGGGGAGCTGTTTTTT. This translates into CASSSRVTGELFF.

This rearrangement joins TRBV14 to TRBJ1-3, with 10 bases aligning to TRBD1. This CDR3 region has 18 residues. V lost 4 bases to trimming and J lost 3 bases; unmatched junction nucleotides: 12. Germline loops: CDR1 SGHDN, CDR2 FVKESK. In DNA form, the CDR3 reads TGTGCCAGCAGCCGCGGGACAGGGGTAGACGGCTTTGGAAACACCATATATTTT. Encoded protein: CASSRGTGVDGFGNTIYF.

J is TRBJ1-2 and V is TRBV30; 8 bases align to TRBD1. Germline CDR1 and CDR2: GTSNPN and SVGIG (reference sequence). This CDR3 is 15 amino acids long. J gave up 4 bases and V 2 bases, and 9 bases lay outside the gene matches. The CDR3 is CAWSKGQEFSYGYTF. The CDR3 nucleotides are TGTGCCTGGAGTAAGGGACAGGAATTTTCCTATGGCTACACCTTC.

The CDR3 is CAISVSDSPNYGYTF. For the CDR3, the DNA is TGTGCCATCAGTGTTTCGGACAGCCCTAACTATGGCTACACCTTC. The rearrangement links TRBV10-3 to TRBJ1-2; a possible D gene is TRBD1 (6 bases). The CDR3 length is 15 residues. Trimming left V 4 bases short and J 0 bases short, with 12 bases between. Germline CDR1 ENHRY, CDR2 SYGVKD.

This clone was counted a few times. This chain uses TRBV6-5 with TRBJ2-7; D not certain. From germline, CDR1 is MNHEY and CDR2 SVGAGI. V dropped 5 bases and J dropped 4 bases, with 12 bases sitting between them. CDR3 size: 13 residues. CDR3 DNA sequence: TGTGCCAGCAGTCCCCCCCCCGGGTACGAGCAGTACTTC. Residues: CASSPPPGYEQYF.

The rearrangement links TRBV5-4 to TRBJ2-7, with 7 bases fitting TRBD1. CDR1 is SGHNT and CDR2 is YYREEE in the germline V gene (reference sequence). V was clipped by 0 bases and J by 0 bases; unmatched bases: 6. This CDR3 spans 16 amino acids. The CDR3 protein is CASSLGQGPRSYEQYF. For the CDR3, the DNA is TGTGCCAGCAGCTTGGGACAGGGCCCCCGCTCCTACGAGCAGTACTTC. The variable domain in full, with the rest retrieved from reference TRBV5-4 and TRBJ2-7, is ETGVTQSPTHLIKTRGQQVTLRCSSQSGHNTVSWYQQALGQGPQFIFQYYREEENGRGNFPPRFSGLQFPNYSSELNVNALELDDSALYLCASSLGQGPRSYEQYFGPGTRLTVT.

The CDR3 bases are TGTGCCAGCGGACACATGAACACTGAAGCTTTCTTT. It translates to CASGHMNTEAFF. The V call is TRBV27, the J call TRBJ1-1; D is possibly TRBD1 (5 bases). The CDR3 runs to 12 residues. V lost 8 bases and J 0 bases, leaving 7 bases between the germline ends. CDR1 MNHEY and CDR2 SMNVEV come from the germline V gene (reference sequence).

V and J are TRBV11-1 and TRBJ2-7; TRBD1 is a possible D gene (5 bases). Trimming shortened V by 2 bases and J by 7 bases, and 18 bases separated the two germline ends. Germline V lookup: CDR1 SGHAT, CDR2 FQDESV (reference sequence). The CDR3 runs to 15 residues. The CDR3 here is CASSLWARVGGEQYF. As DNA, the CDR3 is TGTGCCAGCAGCTTATGGGCCAGGGTTGGTGGTGAGCAGTACTTC.

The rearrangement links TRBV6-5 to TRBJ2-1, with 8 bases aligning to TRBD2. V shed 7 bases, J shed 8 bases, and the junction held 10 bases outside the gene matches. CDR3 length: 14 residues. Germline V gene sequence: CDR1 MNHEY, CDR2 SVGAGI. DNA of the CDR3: TGTGCCAGCACCCGAGTAGCGGGGTTGGATGAGCAGTTCTTC. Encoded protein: CASTRVAGLDEQFF.

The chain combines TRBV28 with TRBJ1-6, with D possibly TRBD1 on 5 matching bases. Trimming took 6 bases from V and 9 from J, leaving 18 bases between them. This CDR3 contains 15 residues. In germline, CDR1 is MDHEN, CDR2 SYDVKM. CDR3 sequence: CASSQGALWGSPLHF. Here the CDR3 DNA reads TGTGCCAGCAGCCAAGGGGCCCTCTGGGGTTCACCCCTCCACTTT.

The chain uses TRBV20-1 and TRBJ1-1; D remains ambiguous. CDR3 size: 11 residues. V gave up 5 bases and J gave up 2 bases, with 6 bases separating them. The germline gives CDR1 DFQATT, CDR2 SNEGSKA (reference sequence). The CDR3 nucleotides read TGCAGTGCTCCGGTTAACACTGAAGCTTTCTTT. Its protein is CSAPVNTEAFF.

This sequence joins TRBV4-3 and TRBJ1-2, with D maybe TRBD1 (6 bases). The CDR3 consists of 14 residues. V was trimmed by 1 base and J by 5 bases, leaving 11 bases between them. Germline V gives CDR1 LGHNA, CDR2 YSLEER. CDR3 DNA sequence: TGCGCCAGCAGCCAAGTTAGGGGGTCGTATGGCTACACCTTC. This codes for CASSQVRGSYGYTF.

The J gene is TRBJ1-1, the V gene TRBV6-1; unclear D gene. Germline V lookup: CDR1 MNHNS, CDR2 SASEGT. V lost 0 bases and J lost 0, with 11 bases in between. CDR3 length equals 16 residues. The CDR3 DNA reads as TGTGCCAGCAGTGAAGCACCCGGGGTCCTGAACACTGAAGCTTTCTTT. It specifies CASSEAPGVLNTEAFF.

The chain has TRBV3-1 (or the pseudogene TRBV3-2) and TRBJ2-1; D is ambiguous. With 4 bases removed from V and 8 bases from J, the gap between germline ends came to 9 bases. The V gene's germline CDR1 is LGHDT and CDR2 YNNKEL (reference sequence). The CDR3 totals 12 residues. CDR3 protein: CASSLSADEQFF. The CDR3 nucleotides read TGTGCCAGCAGCCTCAGCGCGGATGAGCAGTTCTTC.

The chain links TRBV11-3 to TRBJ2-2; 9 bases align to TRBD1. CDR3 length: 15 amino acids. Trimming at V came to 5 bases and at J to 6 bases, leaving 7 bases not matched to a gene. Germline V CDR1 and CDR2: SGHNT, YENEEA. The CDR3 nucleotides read TGTGCCAGCAGCCTACAGGGGGCCTTTGCCGGGGAGCTGTTTTTT. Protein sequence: CASSLQGAFAGELFF.

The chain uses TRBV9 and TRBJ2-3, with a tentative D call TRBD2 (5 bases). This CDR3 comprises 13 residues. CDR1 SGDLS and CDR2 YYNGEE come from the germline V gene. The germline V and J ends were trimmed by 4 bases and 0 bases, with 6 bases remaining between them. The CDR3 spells CASSRLSTDTQYF. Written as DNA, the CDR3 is TGTGCCAGCAGCAGACTAAGCACAGATACGCAGTATTTT.

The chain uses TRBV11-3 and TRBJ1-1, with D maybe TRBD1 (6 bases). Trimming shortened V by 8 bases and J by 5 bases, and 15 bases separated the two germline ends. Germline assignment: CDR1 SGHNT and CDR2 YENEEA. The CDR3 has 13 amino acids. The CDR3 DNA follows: TGTGCCAGCCAGGGGCCCATTGGGACTGAAGCTTTCTTT. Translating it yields CASQGPIGTEAFF.

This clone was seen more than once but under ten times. The CDR3 nucleotides are TGTGCCAGCAGCTTAGAAGTCGGGTACGAGCAGTACTTC. Protein: CASSLEVGYEQYF. The chain couples TRBV7-6 to TRBJ2-7; D is unresolved. The ends were cut back, 1 base at V and 4 bases at J, with 8 bases in the middle. CDR1 is SGHVS and CDR2 is FNYEAQ in the germline V gene. This CDR3 spans 13 amino acids.

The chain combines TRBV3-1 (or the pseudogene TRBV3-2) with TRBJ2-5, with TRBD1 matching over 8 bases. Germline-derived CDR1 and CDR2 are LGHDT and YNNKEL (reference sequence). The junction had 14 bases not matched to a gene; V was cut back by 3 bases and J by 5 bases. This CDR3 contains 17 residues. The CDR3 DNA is TGTGCCAGCAGCCAGGAACTACAGGGGGGCGGCCCGGAGACCCAGTACTTC. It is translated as CASSQELQGGGPETQYF.

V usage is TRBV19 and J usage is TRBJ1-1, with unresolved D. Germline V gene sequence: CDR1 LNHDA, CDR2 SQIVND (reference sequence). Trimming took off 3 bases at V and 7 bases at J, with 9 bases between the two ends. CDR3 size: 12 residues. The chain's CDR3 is CASSIGGLEAFF. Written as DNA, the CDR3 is TGTGCCAGTAGTATTGGCGGCCTTGAAGCTTTCTTT. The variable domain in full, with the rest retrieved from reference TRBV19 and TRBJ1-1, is DGGITQSPKYLFRKEGQNVTLSCEQNLNHDAMYWYRQDPGQGLRLIYYSQIVNDFQKGDIAEGYSVSREKKESFPLTVTSAQKNPTAFYLCASSIGGLEAFFGQGTRLTVV.

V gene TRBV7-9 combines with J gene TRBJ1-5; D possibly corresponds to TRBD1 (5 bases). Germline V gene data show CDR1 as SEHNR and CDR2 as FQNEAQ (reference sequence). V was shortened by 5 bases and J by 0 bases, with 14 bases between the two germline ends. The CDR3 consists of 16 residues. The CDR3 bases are TGTGCCAGCAGCGCCCGGGGGACTTATAGCAATCAGCCCCAGCATTTT. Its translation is CASSARGTYSNQPQHF.

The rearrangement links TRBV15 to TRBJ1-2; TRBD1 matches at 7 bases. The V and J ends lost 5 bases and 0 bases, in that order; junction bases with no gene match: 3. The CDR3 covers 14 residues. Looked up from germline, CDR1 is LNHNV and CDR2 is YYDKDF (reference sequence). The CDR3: CATSQDRSNYGYTF. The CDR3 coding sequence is TGTGCCACCAGCCAGGACAGGTCTAACTATGGCTACACCTTC.